Described below is a single T cell receptor (beta chain) sequence and its context. This sample stems from a study of blood T cell repertoires in COVID-19. In the study overall: Sites across the United States, Italy and Spain contributed samples from acute and convalescent COVID-19. Sources were T cells, B-cell-depleted T cells, or PBMCs; the material itself was cDNA or gDNA.

Original handling: Nucleated cell counts were estimated from reference gene primer amplification. Sequencing used immunoSEQ multiplex PCR; TCRdb keeps in-frame clones, though not all of them. The V and J calls and clone size are taken from that table; D and trimming were inferred from the DNA. The data show 110,000 or so clones, under 90% seen once. CDR1 and CDR2 (germline): KGHSH, LQKENI. The CDR3 runs to 14 residues. Trimming removed 2 bases at V and 5 bases at J, with 12 bases between. The receptor was derived from a woman between 50 and 59 years old with acute or convalescent COVID-19. V gene TRBV18 combines with J gene TRBJ1-2; a possible D gene is TRBD1 (5 bases). The specimen was peripheral blood. The CDR3 coding sequence is TGTGCCAGCTCACCAGGGGACTCAATGTATGGCTACACCTTC. Protein product: CASSPGDSMYGYTF.